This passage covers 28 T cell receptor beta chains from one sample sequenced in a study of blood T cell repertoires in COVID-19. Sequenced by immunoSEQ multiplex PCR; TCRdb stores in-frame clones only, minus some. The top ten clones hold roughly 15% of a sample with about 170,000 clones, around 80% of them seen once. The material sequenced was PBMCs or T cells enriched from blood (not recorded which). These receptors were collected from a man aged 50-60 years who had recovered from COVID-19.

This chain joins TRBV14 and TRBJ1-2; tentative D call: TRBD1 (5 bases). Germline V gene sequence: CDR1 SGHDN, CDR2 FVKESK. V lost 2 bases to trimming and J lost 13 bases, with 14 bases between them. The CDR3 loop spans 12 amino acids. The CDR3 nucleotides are TGTGCCAGCAGCCAAATGGCGGGGGTGCTCACCTTC. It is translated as CASSQMAGVLTF. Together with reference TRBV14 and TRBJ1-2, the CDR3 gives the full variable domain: EAGVTQFPSHSVIEKGQTVTLRCDPISGHDNLYWYRRVMGKEIKFLLHFVKESKQDESGMPNNRFLAERTGGTYSTLKVQPAELEDSGVYFCASSQMAGVLTFGSGTRLTVV.

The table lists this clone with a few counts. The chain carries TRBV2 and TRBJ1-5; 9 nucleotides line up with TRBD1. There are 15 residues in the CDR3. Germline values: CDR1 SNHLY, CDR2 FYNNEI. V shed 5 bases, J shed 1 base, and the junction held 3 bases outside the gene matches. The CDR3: CASSRQGESNQPQHF. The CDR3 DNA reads TGTGCCAGCAGTCGACAGGGGGAAAGCAATCAGCCCCAGCATTTT. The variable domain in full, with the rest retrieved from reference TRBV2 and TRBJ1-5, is EPEVTQTPSHQVTQMGQEVILRCVPISNHLYFYWYRQILGQKVEFLVSFYNNEISEKSEIFDDQFSVERPDGSNFTLKIRSTKLEDSAMYFCASSRQGESNQPQHFGDGTRLSIL.

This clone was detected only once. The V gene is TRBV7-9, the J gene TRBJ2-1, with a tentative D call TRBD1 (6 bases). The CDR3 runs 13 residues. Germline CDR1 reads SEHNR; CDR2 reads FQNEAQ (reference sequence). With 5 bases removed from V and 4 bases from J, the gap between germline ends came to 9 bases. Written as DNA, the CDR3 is TGTGCCAGCAGCGCGGACAGATACAATGAGCAGTTCTTC. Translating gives CASSADRYNEQFF.

The DNA of the CDR3 is TGCGCCAGCAGCCAAGAGTGGGCGCGGAACACTGAAGCTTTCTTT. Residues: CASSQEWARNTEAFF. V and J are TRBV4-1 and TRBJ1-1; D gene ambiguous. Trimming shortened V by 0 bases and J by 1 base, and 9 bases separated the two germline ends. Per germline, CDR1 MGHRA and CDR2 YSYEKL. The CDR3 runs to 15 residues.

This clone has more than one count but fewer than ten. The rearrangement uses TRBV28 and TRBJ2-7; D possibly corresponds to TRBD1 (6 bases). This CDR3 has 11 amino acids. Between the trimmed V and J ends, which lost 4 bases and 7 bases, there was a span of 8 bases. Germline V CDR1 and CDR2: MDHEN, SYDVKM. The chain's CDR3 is CASSSGVEQYF. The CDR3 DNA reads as TGTGCCAGCAGTTCAGGGGTTGAGCAGTACTTC.

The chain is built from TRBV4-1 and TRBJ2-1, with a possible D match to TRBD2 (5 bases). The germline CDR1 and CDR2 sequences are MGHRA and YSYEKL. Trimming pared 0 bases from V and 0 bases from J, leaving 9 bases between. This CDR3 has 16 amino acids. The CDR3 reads CASSQDPSRSYNEQFF. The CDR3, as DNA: TGCGCCAGCAGCCAAGATCCTAGCCGCTCCTACAATGAGCAGTTCTTC.

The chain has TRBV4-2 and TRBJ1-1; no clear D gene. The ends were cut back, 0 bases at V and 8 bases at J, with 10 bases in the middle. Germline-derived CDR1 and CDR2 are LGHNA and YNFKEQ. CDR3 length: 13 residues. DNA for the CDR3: TGTGCCAGCAGCCAAGATGGAGGCACCGAAGCTTTCTTT. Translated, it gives CASSQDGGTEAFF.

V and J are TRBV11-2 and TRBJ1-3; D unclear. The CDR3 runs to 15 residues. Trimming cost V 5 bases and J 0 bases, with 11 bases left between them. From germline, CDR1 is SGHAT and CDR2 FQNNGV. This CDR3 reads CASSPVAGSGNTIYF. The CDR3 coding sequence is TGTGCCAGCAGCCCCGTCGCGGGCTCTGGAAACACCATATATTTT.

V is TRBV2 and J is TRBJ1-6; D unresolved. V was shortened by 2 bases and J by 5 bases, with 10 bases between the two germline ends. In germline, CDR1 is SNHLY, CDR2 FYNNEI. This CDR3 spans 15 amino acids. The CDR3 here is CASSERRPHNSPLHF. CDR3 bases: TGTGCCAGCAGTGAACGCAGGCCACATAATTCACCCCTCCACTTT. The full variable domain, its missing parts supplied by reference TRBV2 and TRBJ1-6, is EPEVTQTPSHQVTQMGQEVILRCVPISNHLYFYWYRQILGQKVEFLVSFYNNEISEKSEIFDDQFSVERPDGSNFTLKIRSTKLEDSAMYFCASSERRPHNSPLHFGNGTRLTVT.

This chain's CDR3 is CASSDPALADSTDTQYF. In DNA, the CDR3 is TGTGCCAGCAGTGATCCTGCTCTAGCGGACTCCACAGATACGCAGTATTTT. The rearrangement links TRBV2 to TRBJ2-3; TRBD2 matches 7 bases. Germline V gene lookup returns CDR1 SNHLY and CDR2 FYNNEI. The CDR3 has 17 residues. Trimming took 3 bases from V and 2 from J; bases not matched to a gene: 11. The full variable domain, in which reference TRBV2 and TRBJ2-3 provide the parts outside the CDR3, is EPEVTQTPSHQVTQMGQEVILRCVPISNHLYFYWYRQILGQKVEFLVSFYNNEISEKSEIFDDQFSVERPDGSNFTLKIRSTKLEDSAMYFCASSDPALADSTDTQYFGPGTRLTVL.

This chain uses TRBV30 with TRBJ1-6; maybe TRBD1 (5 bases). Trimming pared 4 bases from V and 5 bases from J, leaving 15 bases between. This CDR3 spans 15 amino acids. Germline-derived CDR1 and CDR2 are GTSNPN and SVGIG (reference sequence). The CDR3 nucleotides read TGTGCCTGGAATCCCGGGACTGGGAATAATTCACCCCTCCACTTT. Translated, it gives CAWNPGTGNNSPLHF.

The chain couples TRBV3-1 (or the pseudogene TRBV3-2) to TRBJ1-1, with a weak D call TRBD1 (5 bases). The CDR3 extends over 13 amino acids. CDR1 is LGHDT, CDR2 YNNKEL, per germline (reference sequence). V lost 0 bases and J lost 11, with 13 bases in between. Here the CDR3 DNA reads TGTGCCAGCAGCCAAGATCACGGCAGGGCGGCTTTCTTT. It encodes CASSQDHGRAAFF.

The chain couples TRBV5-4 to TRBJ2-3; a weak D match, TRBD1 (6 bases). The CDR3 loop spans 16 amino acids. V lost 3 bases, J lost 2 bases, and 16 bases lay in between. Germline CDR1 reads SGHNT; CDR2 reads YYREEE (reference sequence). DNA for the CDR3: TGTGCCAGCAGCTCATGGCCTGGGGGCGACACAGATACGCAGTATTTT. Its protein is CASSSWPGGDTDTQYF. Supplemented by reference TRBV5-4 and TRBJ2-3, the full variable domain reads ETGVTQSPTHLIKTRGQQVTLRCSSQSGHNTVSWYQQALGQGPQFIFQYYREEENGRGNFPPRFSGLQFPNYSSELNVNALELDDSALYLCASSSWPGGDTDTQYFGPGTRLTVL.

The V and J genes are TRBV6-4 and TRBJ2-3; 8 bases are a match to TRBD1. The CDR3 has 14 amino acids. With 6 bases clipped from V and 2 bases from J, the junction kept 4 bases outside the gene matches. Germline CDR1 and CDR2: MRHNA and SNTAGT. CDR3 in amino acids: CASSKTGATDTQYF. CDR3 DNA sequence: TGTGCCAGCAGCAAGACAGGGGCCACAGATACGCAGTATTTT.

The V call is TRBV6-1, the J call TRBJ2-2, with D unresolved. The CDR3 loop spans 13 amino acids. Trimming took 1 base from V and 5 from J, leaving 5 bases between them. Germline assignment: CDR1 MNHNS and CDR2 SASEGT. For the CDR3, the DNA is TGTGCCAGCAGTGAAGTCGGTACCGGGGAGCTGTTTTTT. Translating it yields CASSEVGTGELFF.

The CDR3 reads CASSQVAAHGTQYF. CDR3 nucleotide sequence: TGTGCCAGCAGCCAAGTTGCGGCTCATGGGACCCAGTACTTC. The chain couples TRBV3-1 (or the pseudogene TRBV3-2) to TRBJ2-5; D unresolved. CDR3 length: 14 amino acids. V shed 1 base and J shed 7 bases, with 13 bases lying between them. Germline V CDR1 and CDR2: LGHDT, YNNKEL (reference sequence).

CDR3 in DNA: TGTGCCAGCAGCCGAACAGGGGGCGACGGCTACACCTTC. This encodes CASSRTGGDGYTF. The chain has TRBV3-1 (or the pseudogene TRBV3-2) and TRBJ1-2, with 9 bases matching TRBD1. V shed 4 bases, J shed 8 bases, and the junction held 5 bases outside the gene matches. The CDR3 has 13 residues. Germline V gene lookup returns CDR1 LGHDT and CDR2 YNNKEL (reference sequence).

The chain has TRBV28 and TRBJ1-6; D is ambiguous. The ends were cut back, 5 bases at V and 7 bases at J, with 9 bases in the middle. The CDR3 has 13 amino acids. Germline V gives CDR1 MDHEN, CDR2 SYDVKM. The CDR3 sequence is CASSTTTNSPLHF. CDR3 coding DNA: TGTGCCAGCAGTACCACAACAAATTCACCCCTCCACTTT.

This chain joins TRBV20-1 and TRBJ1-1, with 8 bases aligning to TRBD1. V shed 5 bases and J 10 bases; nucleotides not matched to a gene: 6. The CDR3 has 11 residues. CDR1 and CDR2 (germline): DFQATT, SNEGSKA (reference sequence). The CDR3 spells CSAAITGGAFF. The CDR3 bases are TGCAGTGCTGCAATAACAGGGGGAGCTTTCTTT.

The CDR3 coding sequence is TGCGCCAGCAGCTTGACAGGAGATTTCTCTGGAAACACCATATATTTT. Translated: CASSLTGDFSGNTIYF. V is TRBV5-1 and J is TRBJ1-3, with D perhaps TRBD1 (5 bases). V was cut by 1 base and J by 0 bases, with 11 bases left in between. Germline V gene sequence: CDR1 SGHRS, CDR2 YFSETQ. This CDR3 spans 16 amino acids.

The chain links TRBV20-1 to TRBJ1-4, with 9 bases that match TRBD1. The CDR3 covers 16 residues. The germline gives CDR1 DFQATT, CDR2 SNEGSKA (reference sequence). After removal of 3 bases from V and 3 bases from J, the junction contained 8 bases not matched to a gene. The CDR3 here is CSASEGGTGSNEKLFF. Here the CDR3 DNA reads TGCAGTGCTAGTGAGGGGGGGACAGGGTCTAATGAAAAACTGTTTTTT.

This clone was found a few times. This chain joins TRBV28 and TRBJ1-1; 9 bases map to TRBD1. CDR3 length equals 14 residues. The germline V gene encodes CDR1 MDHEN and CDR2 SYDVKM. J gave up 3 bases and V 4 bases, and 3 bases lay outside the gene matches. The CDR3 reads CASSSWTGDTEAFF. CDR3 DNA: TGTGCCAGCAGTTCCTGGACAGGGGACACTGAAGCTTTCTTT.

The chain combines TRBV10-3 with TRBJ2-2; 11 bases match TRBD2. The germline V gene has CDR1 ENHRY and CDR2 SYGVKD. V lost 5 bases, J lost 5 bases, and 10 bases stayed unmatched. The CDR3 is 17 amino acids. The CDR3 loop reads CAISNLAGGLGTGELFF. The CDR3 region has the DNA TGTGCCATCAGTAACCTAGCGGGGGGCCTGGGAACCGGGGAGCTGTTTTTT.

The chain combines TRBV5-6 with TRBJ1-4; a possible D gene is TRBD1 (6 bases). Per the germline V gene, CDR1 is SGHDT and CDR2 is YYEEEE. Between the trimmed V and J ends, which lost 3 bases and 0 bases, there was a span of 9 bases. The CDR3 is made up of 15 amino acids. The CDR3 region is CASSSQGTTNEKLFF. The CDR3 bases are TGTGCCAGCAGCTCTCAGGGGACAACTAATGAAAAACTGTTTTTT.

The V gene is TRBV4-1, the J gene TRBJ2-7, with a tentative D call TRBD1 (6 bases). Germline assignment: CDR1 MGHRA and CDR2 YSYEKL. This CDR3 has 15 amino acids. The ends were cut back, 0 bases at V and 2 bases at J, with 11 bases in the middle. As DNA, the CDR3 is TGCGCCAGCAGCCAAGACAGGGGACCCACCTACGAGCAGTACTTC. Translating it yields CASSQDRGPTYEQYF.

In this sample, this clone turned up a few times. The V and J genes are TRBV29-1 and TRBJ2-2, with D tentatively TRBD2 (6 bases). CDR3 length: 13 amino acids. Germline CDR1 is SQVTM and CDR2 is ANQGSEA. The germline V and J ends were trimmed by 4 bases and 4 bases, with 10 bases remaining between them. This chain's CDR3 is CSVGSGGTGELFF. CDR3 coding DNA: TGCAGCGTTGGGTCCGGGGGCACCGGGGAGCTGTTTTTT.

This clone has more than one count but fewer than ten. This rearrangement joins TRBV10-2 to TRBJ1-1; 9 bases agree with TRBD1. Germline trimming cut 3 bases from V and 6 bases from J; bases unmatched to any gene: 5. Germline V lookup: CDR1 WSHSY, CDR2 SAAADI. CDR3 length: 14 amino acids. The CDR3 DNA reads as TGCGCCAGCAGTGAACAGGGGGCGTCGGCTGAAGCTTTCTTT. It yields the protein CASSEQGASAEAFF.

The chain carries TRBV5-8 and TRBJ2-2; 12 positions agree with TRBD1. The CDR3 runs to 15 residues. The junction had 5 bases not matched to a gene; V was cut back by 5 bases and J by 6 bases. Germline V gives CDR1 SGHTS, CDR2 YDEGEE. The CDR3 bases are TGTGCCAGCAGTTACGGGACAGGGGGCTCCGGGGAGCTGTTTTTT. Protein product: CASSYGTGGSGELFF.